One TCR beta chain is described in this entry. Its matching antigen is unknown. The sample belongs to a study of T cell responses to AZD1222 COVID-19 vaccine. Data came from immunoSEQ multiplex PCR; TCRdb stores just in-frame clones and leaves some out. The sample carries tens of thousands of clones, roughly 89% recorded once. Between the trimmed V and J ends, which lost 1 base and 0 bases, there was a span of 15 bases. Germline-derived CDR1 and CDR2 are SGHNT and YYREEE (reference sequence). The CDR3 length is 17 residues. Regarding the study as a whole: Along spike, vaccine-associated CD4 TCRs were found throughout, with dominance at 160-218 and 743-854.

The receptor comes from an adult who received the AZD1222 COVID-19 vaccine. Sample: peripheral blood, taken 28 days after the second AZD1222 dose. The chain uses TRBV5-4 and TRBJ2-3, with D perhaps matching TRBD2 (6 bases). The CDR3 spells CASSLFGSGVSTDTQYF. As DNA, the CDR3 is TGTGCCAGCAGCTTGTTCGGGAGCGGTGTTAGCACAGATACGCAGTATTTT. Full variable domain (outside the CDR3, taken from reference TRBV5-4 and TRBJ2-3): ETGVTQSPTHLIKTRGQQVTLRCSSQSGHNTVSWYQQALGQGPQFIFQYYREEENGRGNFPPRFSGLQFPNYSSELNVNALELDDSALYLCASSLFGSGVSTDTQYFGPGTRLTVL.